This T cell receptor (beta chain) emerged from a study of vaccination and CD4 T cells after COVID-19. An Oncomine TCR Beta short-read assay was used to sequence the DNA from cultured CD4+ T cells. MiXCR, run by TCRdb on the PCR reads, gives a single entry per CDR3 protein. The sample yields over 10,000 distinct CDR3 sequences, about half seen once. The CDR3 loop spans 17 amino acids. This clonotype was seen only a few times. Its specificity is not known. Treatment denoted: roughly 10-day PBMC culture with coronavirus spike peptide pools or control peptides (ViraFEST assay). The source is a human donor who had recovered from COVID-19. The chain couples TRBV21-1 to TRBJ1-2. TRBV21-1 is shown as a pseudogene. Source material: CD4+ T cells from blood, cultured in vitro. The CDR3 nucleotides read TGTGCCAGCAGCAAAGATAGCGGAGGACATGCTAACTATGGCTACACCTTC. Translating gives CASSKDSGGHANYGYTF.